This T cell receptor beta chain was found in a study of blood T cell repertoires in COVID-19. TCRdb's copy holds only in-frame clones and misses some; the assay was immunoSEQ multiplex PCR. The sample shows fewer than 350,000 clones, 80% to 90% of them seen only once. The Seattle site enrolled patients during active infection and followed them longitudinally. The clonotype originates from a woman in her 70s with COVID-19, enrolled during active disease. The sequenced material came from peripheral blood.

CDR3 region: CASSFSRGTDLYGYTF. CDR3 in DNA: TGTGCCAGCAGTTTTAGTCGAGGCACCGACCTCTATGGCTACACCTTC. This chain uses TRBV28 with TRBJ1-2; D is ambiguous. V was shortened by 3 bases and J by 4 bases, with 18 bases between the two germline ends. The CDR3 covers 16 residues. CDR1 MDHEN and CDR2 SYDVKM come from the germline V gene.